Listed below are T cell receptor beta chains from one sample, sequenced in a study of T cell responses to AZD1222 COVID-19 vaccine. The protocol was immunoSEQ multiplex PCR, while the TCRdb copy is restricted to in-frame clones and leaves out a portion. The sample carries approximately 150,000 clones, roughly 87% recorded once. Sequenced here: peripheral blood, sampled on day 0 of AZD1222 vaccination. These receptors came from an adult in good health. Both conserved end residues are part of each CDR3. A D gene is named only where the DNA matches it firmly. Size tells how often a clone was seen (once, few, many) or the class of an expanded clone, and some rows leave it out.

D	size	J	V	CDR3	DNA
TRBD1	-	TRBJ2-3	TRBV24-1	CATSPGTGGLDTQYF	TGTGCCACCAGCCCCGGGACAGGGGGCTTAGATACGCAGTATTTT
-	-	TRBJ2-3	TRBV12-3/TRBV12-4	CASSKRSTDTQYF	TGTGCCAGCAGTAAACGTAGCACAGATACGCAGTATTTT
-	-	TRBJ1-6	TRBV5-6	CASSRGTVNSPLHF	TGTGCCAGCAGCCGCGGGACTGTCAATTCACCCCTCCACTTT
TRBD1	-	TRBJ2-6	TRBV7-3	CASSRTGGAGANVLTF	TGTGCCAGCAGCCGGACAGGGGGCGCTGGGGCCAACGTCCTGACTTTC
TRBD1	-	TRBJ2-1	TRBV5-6	CASSPGTAFYNEQFF	TGTGCCAGCAGCCCCGGGACAGCTTTCTACAATGAGCAGTTCTTC
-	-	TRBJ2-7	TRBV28	CASSSPAGPGTDEQYF	TGTGCCAGCAGTTCTCCGGCCGGGCCAGGGACGGACGAGCAGTACTTC
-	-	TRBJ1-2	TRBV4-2	CASSQDPANYGYTF	TGTGCCAGCAGCCAAGACCCAGCCAACTATGGCTACACCTTC
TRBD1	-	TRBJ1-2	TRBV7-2	CASSQSQGDYGYTF	TGTGCCAGCAGCCAAAGTCAGGGGGACTATGGCTACACCTTC
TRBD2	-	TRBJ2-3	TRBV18	CASSPYSGRAGADTQYF	TGTGCCAGCTCACCGTATAGCGGGAGGGCCGGCGCAGATACGCAGTATTTT
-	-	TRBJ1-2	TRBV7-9	CASSPRTDYGYTF	TGTGCCAGCAGCCCCCGGACAGACTATGGCTACACCTTC
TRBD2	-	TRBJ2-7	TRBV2	CASSEARRFREGEQYF	TGTGCCAGCAGTGAAGCGAGGAGATTCCGGGAGGGCGAGCAGTACTTC
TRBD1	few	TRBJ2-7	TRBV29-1	CSALDRDYEQYF	TGCAGCGCCCTAGACAGGGACTACGAGCAGTACTTC
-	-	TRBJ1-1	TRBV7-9	CASSLEGGFGAFF	TGTGCCAGCAGCTTAGAAGGGGGGTTCGGAGCTTTCTTT
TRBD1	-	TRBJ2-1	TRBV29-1	CSVPKGAPGNEQFF	TGCAGCGTTCCCAAGGGGGCGCCAGGGAATGAGCAGTTCTTC
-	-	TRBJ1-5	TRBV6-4	CASSEKVAQPQHF	TGTGCCAGCAGTGAGAAAGTGGCTCAGCCCCAGCATTTT
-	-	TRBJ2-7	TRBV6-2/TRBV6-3	CASSYSIAATYEQYF	TGTGCCAGCAGTTACTCAATAGCGGCGACGTACGAGCAGTACTTC
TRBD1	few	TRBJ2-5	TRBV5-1	CANSRGLGETQYF	TGCGCCAACAGCAGGGGGCTGGGGGAGACCCAGTACTTC
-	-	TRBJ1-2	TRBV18	CASSPLPTGKGYTF	TGTGCCAGCTCACCATTGCCAACAGGGAAGGGCTACACCTTC
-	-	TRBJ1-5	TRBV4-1	CASSQEEQGGNQPQHF	TGCGCCAGCAGCCAAGAAGAACAGGGTGGTAATCAGCCCCAGCATTTT
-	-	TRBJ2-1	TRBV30	CASSPTNEQFF	TGTGCCTCCTCTCCCACTAATGAGCAGTTCTTC
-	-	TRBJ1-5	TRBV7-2	CASSFREGSQPQHF	TGTGCCAGCAGCTTCAGGGAAGGCAGTCAGCCCCAGCATTTT
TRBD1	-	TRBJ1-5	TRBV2	CASSADRGHQPQHF	TGTGCCAGCAGTGCGGACAGGGGGCATCAGCCCCAGCATTTT
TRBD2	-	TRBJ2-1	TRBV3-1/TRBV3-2	CASSQEVLAGTNNEQFF	TGTGCCAGCAGCCAAGAAGTACTAGCGGGAACAAATAATGAGCAGTTCTTC
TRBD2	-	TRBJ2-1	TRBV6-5	CASRTGGPGNEQFF	TGTGCCAGCAGGACGGGAGGGCCGGGGAATGAGCAGTTCTTC
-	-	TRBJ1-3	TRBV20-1	CSASRGRVTAGNTIYF	TGCAGTGCTAGTAGGGGCAGGGTGACTGCGGGAAACACCATATATTTT
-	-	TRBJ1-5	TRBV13	CASSLGPNQPQHF	TGTGCCAGCAGCTTAGGTCCAAATCAGCCCCAGCATTTT
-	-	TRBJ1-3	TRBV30	CAWTPGSGNTIYF	TGTGCCTGGACTCCTGGCTCTGGAAACACCATATATTTT
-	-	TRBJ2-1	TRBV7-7	CASSLAPRPLSYNEQFF	TGTGCCAGCAGCTTAGCCCCACGACCGCTTAGTTACAATGAGCAGTTCTTC
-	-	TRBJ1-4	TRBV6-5	CASSYDPSTNEKLFF	TGTGCCAGCAGTTACGACCCTTCAACTAATGAAAAACTGTTTTTT
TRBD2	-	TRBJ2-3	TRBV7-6	CASSLAPSLAGGTDTQYF	TGTGCCAGCAGCTTAGCCCCCTCACTAGCGGGGGGCACAGATACGCAGTATTTT
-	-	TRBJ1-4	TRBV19	CASSLTRNEKLFF	TGTGCCAGTAGTCTAACGAGGAATGAAAAACTGTTTTTT
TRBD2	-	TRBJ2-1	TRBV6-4	CASSESGTSYNEQFF	TGTGCCAGCAGCGAGAGCGGGACTTCCTACAATGAGCAGTTCTTC
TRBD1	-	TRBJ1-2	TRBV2	CASRGQGDDGYTF	TGTGCCAGCAGGGGACAGGGGGACGATGGCTACACCTTC
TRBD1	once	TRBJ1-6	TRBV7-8	CASSLVRDRYSPLHF	TGTGCCAGCAGCTTAGTTAGGGACAGATATTCACCCCTCCACTTT
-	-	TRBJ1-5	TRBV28	CASSLLHQPQHF	TGTGCCAGCAGTCTTCTTCATCAGCCCCAGCATTTT
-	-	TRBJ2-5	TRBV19	CASSLRGGWKIGETQYF	TGTGCCAGTAGCCTCCGGGGAGGATGGAAAATCGGAGAGACCCAGTACTTC
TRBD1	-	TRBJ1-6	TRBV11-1	CASSLGQGNSPLHF	TGTGCCAGCAGCTTAGGACAGGGTAATTCACCCCTCCACTTT